These 15 T cell receptor beta chains originate from one sample sequenced in a study of shared clonotypes between healthy human individuals. Only in-frame clones appear in the TCRdb table, and some are missing; sequencing was by immunoSEQ multiplex PCR. The top ten clones hold 0.36% of a sample with around 2.5 million clones, approximately 93% of them seen once. Sequenced sample: naive CD4+ T cells from PBMCs. Subset in this sample: CD45RA+ positively selected. The receptor set was obtained from a man aged 18 to 29 in good health. Some clones in this sample may be carry-over from other donors' samples.

J is TRBJ2-1 and V is TRBV21-1; the table calls TRBD1, which could not be checked here. TRBV21-1 is flagged as a pseudogene. The CDR3 runs to 15 residues. CDR3 sequence (DNA): TGTGCCAACTCCAAACCGGGACAGGGTTACAATGAGCAGTTCTTC. Protein product: CANSKPGQGYNEQFF.

The V and J genes are TRBV7-2 and TRBJ1-1; tentative D call: TRBD1 (5 bases). Germline V gene sequence: CDR1 SGHTA, CDR2 FQGNSA. V lost 0 bases and J lost 1, with 18 bases in between. CDR3 length: 18 amino acids. The CDR3 here is CASSLARAGRGSNTEAFF. CDR3 in DNA: TGTGCCAGCAGCTTAGCTCGTGCCGGAAGGGGCTCGAACACTGAAGCTTTCTTT.

This rearrangement joins TRBV14 to TRBJ2-1; a weak D match, TRBD1 (5 bases). The CDR3 loop spans 13 amino acids. Germline CDR1 SGHDN, CDR2 FVKESK. The germline V and J ends were trimmed by 3 bases and 12 bases, with 15 bases remaining between them. For the CDR3, the DNA is TGTGCCAGCAGCCAGAAGTGGACAACTGTGCAGTTCTTC. This gives the protein CASSQKWTTVQFF. Using reference TRBV14 and TRBJ2-1 for the parts outside the CDR3, the full variable domain is EAGVTQFPSHSVIEKGQTVTLRCDPISGHDNLYWYRRVMGKEIKFLLHFVKESKQDESGMPNNRFLAERTGGTYSTLKVQPAELEDSGVYFCASSQKWTTVQFFGPGTRLTVL.

J is TRBJ2-2 and V is TRBV18; 9 bases are shared with TRBD2. This CDR3 region has 17 residues. Germline V CDR1 and CDR2: KGHSH, LQKENI. The trim removed 2 bases at V and 3 bases at J, leaving 7 bases unmatched. The CDR3 nucleotides read TGTGCCAGCTCACCATTTGGAGCGGGAGGCCACACCGGGGAGCTGTTTTTT. Translation gives CASSPFGAGGHTGELFF.

This chain uses TRBV19 with TRBJ1-5, with D tentatively TRBD1 (5 bases). The germline V gene has CDR1 LNHDA and CDR2 SQIVND (reference sequence). The V end lost 5 bases, the J end lost 5 bases, and 16 bases lay between the germline ends. This CDR3 is built from 15 residues. The CDR3 DNA sequence: TGTGCCAGTAGTCTACGGGACCGAGGGGATCAGCCCCAGCATTTT. Translated: CASSLRDRGDQPQHF.

The chain couples TRBV18 to TRBJ2-3; TRBD2 might be the D (5 bases). In germline, CDR1 is KGHSH, CDR2 LQKENI. Trimming stripped 4 bases from V and 2 bases from J, with 7 bases between. The CDR3 is 13 amino acids. The CDR3 coding sequence is TGTGCCAGCTCACGGGAGATCACAGATACGCAGTATTTT. Encoded protein: CASSREITDTQYF.

The chain has TRBV7-2 and TRBJ2-2; D call uncertain. V was trimmed by 5 bases and J by 0 bases, leaving 13 bases between them. CDR1 SGHTA and CDR2 FQGNSA come from the germline V gene. The CDR3 length is 16 residues. Written as DNA, the CDR3 is TGTGCCAGCAGCCCCCGGGTAGGGACGAACACCGGGGAGCTGTTTTTT. Protein sequence: CASSPRVGTNTGELFF.

The chain recombines TRBV7-3 with TRBJ2-4; unclear D gene. V lost 2 bases and J 4 bases, leaving 9 bases between the germline ends. Germline V gene data show CDR1 as SGHTA and CDR2 as FQGTGA. This CDR3 comprises 14 residues. CDR3 nucleotides: TGTGCCAGCAGCTTAGTGCCAGAAAAAAACATTCAGTACTTC. This encodes CASSLVPEKNIQYF.

With regard to this clone: The sample contains more than one DNA sequence encoding this CDR3. The DNA of the CDR3 is TGTGCCAGCAGTTTTAGGGGCGGCTATGGCTACACCTTC. It encodes CASSFRGGYGYTF. The chain employs TRBV27 and TRBJ1-2, with D tentatively TRBD1 (5 bases). Trimming pared 3 bases from V and 4 bases from J, leaving 9 bases between. Germline assignment: CDR1 MNHEY and CDR2 SMNVEV (reference sequence). This CDR3 comprises 13 residues.

J is TRBJ1-1 and V is TRBV6-1, with no clear D. Germline V lookup: CDR1 MNHNS, CDR2 SASEGT. V was trimmed by 10 bases and J by 4 bases, leaving 13 bases between them. This CDR3 has 12 residues. For the CDR3, the DNA is TGTGCCACAAGACTATTCGCCACTGAAGCTTTCTTT. It codes for CATRLFATEAFF.

This clone occurred once. The chain combines TRBV5-1 with TRBJ2-7; D tentatively reads TRBD1 or TRBD2 (6 bases each). This CDR3 region has 15 residues. CDR1 is SGHRS and CDR2 is YFSETQ in the germline V gene. V lost 6 bases and J 3 bases, leaving 19 bases between the germline ends. CDR3 protein: CASTFNAGHNYEQYF. CDR3 nucleotides: TGCGCCAGCACCTTCAACGCGGGACATAACTACGAGCAGTACTTC. Supplemented by reference TRBV5-1 and TRBJ2-7, the full variable domain reads KAGVTQTPRYLIKTRGQQVTLSCSPISGHRSVSWYQQTPGQGLQFLFEYFSETQRNKGNFPGRFSGRQFSNSRSEMNVSTLELGDSALYLCASTFNAGHNYEQYFGPGTRLTVT.

As for this clone: Other DNA variants within this sample encode the same CDR3. CDR3 sequence (DNA): TGTGCCAGCAGTGTGGCGGATACGCAGTATTTT. Translation gives CASSVADTQYF. This chain links TRBV2 with TRBJ2-3, with no clear D. CDR1 SNHLY and CDR2 FYNNEI come from the germline V gene. Trimming left V 4 bases short and J 6 bases short, with 5 bases between. This CDR3 comprises 11 residues. The complete variable domain, with remaining parts taken from reference TRBV2 and TRBJ2-3, reads EPEVTQTPSHQVTQMGQEVILRCVPISNHLYFYWYRQILGQKVEFLVSFYNNEISEKSEIFDDQFSVERPDGSNFTLKIRSTKLEDSAMYFCASSVADTQYFGPGTRLTVL.

The chain couples TRBV15 to TRBJ1-5; D ambiguous. CDR1 and CDR2 from the germline V gene are LNHNV and YYDKDF (reference sequence). CDR3 size: 17 residues. The V and J ends lost 2 bases and 6 bases respectively, with 20 bases between them. Here the CDR3 reads CATSRRLRTGLCQPQHF. DNA for the CDR3: TGTGCCACCAGCAGAAGACTCCGGACGGGCCTATGTCAGCCCCAGCATTTT.

V is TRBV5-1 and J is TRBJ2-5, with TRBD2 matching over 9 bases. From germline, CDR1 is SGHRS and CDR2 YFSETQ. Trimming at V came to 4 bases and at J to 4 bases, leaving 5 bases not matched to a gene. CDR3 length: 14 residues. DNA of the CDR3: TGCGCCAGCAGCCCGTCACTAGCGGGAGAGACCCAGTACTTC. Translating it yields CASSPSLAGETQYF.

The rearrangement joins TRBV6-1 to TRBJ1-3, with D possibly being TRBD1 (6 bases). Deletions cut 0 bases from V and 4 bases from J, with 10 bases between. Germline V gene data show CDR1 as MNHNS and CDR2 as SASEGT. CDR3 length: 15 residues. The CDR3 region is CASSEAGGGGNTIYF. The CDR3 DNA reads as TGTGCCAGCAGTGAAGCGGGGGGCGGAGGAAACACCATATATTTT.